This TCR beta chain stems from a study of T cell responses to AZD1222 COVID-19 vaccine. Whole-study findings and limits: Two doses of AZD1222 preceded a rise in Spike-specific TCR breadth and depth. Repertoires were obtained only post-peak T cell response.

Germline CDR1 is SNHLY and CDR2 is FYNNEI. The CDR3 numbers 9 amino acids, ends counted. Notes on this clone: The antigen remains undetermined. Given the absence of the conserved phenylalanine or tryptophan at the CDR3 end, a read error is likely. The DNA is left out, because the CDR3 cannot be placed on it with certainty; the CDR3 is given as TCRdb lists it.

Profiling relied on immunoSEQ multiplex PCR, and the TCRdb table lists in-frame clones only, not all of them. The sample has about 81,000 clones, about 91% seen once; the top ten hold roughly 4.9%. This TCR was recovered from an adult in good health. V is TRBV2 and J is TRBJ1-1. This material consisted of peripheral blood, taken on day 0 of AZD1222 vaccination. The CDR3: CASSPQSFV.